This T cell receptor (beta chain) stems from a study of post-analysis software for immune sequencing data. Findings and caveats of the study: TRBV segments more frequent in patients than in controls numbered about 5 and included TRBV5-6, TRBV5-1 and TRBV20-1. Significantly lower normalized Chao1 diversity was found in patients with multiple sclerosis relative to controls.

About this clonotype itself: Its antigen is still unknown.

The ends were cut back, 5 bases at V and 0 bases at J, with 19 bases in the middle. CDR1 and CDR2 (germline): DFQATT, SNEGSKA (reference sequence). The CDR3 sequence is 16 residues long. Sequencing libraries made from TCR beta cDNA carried unique molecular identifiers. The T cell input of roughly 0.85 to 11 million gave about half a million cDNA molecules. TCRdb re-called the PCR reads through MiXCR, storing one row per CDR3 protein. This sample yields about 540,000 distinct CDR3 sequences, of which around 36% are seen a single time; 4.5% to 7.5% belongs to the top ten. The chain is built from TRBV20-1 and TRBJ1-1; D is unresolved. The sequenced sample consisted of blood. The TCR was taken from a girl aged 2-17 years with multiple sclerosis. The CDR3 spells CSAPSRSRLMNTEAFF. The CDR3 DNA follows: TGCAGTGCTCCGTCCAGGAGCCGCCTCATGAACACTGAAGCTTTCTTT.